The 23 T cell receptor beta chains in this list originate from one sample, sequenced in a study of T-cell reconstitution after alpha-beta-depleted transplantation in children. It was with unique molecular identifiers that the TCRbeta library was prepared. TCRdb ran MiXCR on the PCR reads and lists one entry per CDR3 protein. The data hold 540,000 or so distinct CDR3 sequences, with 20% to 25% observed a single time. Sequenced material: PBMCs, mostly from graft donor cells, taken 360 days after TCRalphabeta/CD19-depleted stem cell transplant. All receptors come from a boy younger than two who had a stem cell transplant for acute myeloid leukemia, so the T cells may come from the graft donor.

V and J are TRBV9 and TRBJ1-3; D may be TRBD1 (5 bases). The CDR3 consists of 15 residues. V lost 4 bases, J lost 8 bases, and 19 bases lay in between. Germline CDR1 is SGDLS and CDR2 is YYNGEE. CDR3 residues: CASSQVSAGVDTIYF. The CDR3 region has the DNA TGTGCCAGCAGCCAAGTCTCGGCGGGGGTGGACACCATATATTTT.

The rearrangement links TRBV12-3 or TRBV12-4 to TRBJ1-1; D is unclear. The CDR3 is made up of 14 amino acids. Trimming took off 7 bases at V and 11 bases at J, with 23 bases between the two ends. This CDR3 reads CASTRPPGMSDAFF. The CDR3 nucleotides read TGTGCCAGCACCAGACCTCCGGGGATGAGTGACGCTTTCTTT.

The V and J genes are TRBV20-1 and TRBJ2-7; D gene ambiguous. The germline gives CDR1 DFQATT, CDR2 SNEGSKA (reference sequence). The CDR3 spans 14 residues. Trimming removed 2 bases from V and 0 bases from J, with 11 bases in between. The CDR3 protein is CSARLARSSYEQYF. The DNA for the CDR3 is TGCAGTGCTAGACTTGCCAGGAGCTCCTACGAGCAGTACTTC.

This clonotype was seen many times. DNA of the CDR3: TGCAGTGCCCTTTCCGGGGCTGGGGATACGCAGTATTTT. It translates to CSALSGAGDTQYF. This chain connects TRBV20-1 to TRBJ2-3; the D call may be TRBD1 or TRBD2 (5 bases each). The germline V and J ends were trimmed by 6 bases and 6 bases, with 16 bases remaining between them. CDR3 length equals 13 residues. From germline, CDR1 is DFQATT and CDR2 SNEGSKA (reference sequence).

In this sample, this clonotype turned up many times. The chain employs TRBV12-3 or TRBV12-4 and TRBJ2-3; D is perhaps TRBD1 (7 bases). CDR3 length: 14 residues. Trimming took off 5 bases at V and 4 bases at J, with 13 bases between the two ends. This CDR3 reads CASSPGGGADTQYF. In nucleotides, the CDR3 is TGTGCCAGCAGTCCAGGGGGAGGCGCAGATACGCAGTATTTT.

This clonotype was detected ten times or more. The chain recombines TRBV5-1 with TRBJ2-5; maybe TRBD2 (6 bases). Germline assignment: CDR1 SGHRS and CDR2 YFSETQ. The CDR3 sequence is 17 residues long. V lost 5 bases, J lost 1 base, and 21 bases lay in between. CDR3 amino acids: CASRKVGRGVIQETQYF. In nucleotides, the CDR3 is TGCGCCAGCAGAAAGGTTGGGCGCGGGGTGATCCAAGAGACCCAGTACTTC. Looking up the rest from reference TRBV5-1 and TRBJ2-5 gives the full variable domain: KAGVTQTPRYLIKTRGQQVTLSCSPISGHRSVSWYQQTPGQGLQFLFEYFSETQRNKGNFPGRFSGRQFSNSRSEMNVSTLELGDSALYLCASRKVGRGVIQETQYFGPGTRLLVL.

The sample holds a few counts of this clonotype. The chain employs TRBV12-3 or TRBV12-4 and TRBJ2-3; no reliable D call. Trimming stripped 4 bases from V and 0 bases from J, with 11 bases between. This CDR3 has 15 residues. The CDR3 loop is CASSSIGYSTDTQYF. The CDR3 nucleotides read TGTGCCAGCAGTTCGATAGGGTATAGCACAGATACGCAGTATTTT.

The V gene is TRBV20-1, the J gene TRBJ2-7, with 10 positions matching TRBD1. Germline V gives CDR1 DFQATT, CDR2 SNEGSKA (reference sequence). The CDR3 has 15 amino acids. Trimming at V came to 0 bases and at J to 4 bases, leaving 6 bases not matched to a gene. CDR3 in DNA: TGCAGTGCTAGAGACCCGACAGGGGGCATTTACGAGCAGTACTTC. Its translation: CSARDPTGGIYEQYF.

CDR3 sequence reads: CSVEKLGVEAFF. CDR3 DNA sequence: TGCAGCGTTGAAAAGTTAGGAGTTGAAGCTTTCTTT. The V and J genes are TRBV29-1 and TRBJ1-1; D not certain. Trimming stripped 2 bases from V and 7 bases from J, with 11 bases between. Germline CDR1 SQVTM, CDR2 ANQGSEA. CDR3 length: 12 amino acids.

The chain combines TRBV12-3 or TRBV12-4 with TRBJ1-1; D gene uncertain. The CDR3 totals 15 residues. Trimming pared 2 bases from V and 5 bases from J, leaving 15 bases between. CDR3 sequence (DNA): TGTGCCAGCAGTTTACAGATGATATGGTTGACTGAAGCTTTCTTT. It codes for CASSLQMIWLTEAFF.

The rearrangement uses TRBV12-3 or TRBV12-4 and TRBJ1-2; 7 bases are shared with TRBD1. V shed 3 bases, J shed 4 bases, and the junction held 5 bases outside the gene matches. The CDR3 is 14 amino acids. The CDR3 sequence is CASSLFGDSYGYTF. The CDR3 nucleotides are TGTGCCAGCAGTTTGTTTGGGGACAGCTATGGCTACACCTTC.

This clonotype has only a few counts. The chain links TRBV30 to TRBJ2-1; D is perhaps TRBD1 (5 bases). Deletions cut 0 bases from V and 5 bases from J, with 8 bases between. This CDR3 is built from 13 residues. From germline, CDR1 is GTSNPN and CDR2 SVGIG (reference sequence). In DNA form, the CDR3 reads TGTGCCTGGAGTGTAGACAGTGACAATGAGCAGTTCTTC. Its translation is CAWSVDSDNEQFF.

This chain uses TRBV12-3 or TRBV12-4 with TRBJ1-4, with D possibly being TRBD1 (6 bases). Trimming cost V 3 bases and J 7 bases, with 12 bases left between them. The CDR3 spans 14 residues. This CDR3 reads CASSFTGIGEKLFF. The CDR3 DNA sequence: TGTGCCAGCAGTTTCACAGGGATAGGTGAAAAACTGTTTTTT.

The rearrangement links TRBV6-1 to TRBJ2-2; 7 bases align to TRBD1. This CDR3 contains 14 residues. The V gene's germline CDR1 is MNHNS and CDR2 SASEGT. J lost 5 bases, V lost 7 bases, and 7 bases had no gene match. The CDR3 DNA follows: TGTGCCAGCATGCTTGACAGGGTGACCGGGGAGCTGTTTTTT. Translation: CASMLDRVTGELFF.

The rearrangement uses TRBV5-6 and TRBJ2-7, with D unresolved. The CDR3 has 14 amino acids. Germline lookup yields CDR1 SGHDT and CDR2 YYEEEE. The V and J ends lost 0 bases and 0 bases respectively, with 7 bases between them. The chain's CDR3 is CASSLAAGSYEQYV. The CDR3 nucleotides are TGTGCCAGCAGCTTGGCGGCAGGCTCCTACGAGCAGTACGTC.

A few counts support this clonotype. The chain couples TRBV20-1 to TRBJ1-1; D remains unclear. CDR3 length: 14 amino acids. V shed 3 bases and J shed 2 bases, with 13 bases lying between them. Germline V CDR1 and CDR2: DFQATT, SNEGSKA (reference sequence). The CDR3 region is CSARAERINTEAFF. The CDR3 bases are TGCAGTGCTAGGGCCGAACGGATCAACACTGAAGCTTTCTTT.

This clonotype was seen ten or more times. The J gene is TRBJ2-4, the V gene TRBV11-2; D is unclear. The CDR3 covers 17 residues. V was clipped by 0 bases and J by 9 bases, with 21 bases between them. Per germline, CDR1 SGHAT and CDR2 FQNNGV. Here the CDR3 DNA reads TGTGCCAGCAGCTTAGACCTATTTTTACCCTCGAAACTCATTCAGTACTTC. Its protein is CASSLDLFLPSKLIQYF.

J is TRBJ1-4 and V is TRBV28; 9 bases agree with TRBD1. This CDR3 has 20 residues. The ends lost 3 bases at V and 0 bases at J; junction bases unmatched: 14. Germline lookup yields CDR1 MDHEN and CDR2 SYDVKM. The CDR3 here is CASSFPRDRARRTTNEKLFF. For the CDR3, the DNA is TGTGCCAGCAGTTTCCCCCGGGACAGGGCCCGCAGGACAACTAATGAAAAACTGTTTTTT.

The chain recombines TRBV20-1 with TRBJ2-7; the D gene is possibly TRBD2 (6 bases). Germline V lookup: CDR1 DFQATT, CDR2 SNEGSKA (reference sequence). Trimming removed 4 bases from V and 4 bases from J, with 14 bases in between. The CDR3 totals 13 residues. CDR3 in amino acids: CSATPLGLYEQYF. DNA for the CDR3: TGCAGTGCTACCCCTTTAGGACTATACGAGCAGTACTTC.

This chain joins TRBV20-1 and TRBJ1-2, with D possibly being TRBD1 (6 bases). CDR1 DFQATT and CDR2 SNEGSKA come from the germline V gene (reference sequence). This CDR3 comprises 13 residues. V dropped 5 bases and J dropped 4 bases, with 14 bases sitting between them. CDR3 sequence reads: CSAPRQAPYGYTF. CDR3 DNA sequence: TGCAGTGCTCCAAGACAGGCACCCTATGGCTACACCTTC.

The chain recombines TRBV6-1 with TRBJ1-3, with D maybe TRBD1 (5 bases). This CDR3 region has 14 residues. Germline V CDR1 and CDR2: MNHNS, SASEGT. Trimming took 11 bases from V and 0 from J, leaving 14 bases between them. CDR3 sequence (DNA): TGTGCCGCCAGGGTGGGAAGCTCTGGAAACACCATATATTTT. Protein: CAARVGSSGNTIYF.

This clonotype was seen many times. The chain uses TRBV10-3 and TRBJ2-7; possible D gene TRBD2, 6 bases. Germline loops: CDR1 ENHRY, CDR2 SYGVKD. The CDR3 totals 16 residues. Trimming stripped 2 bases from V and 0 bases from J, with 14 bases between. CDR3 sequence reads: CAISEPSDGSSYEQYF. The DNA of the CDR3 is TGTGCCATCAGTGAGCCTAGTGACGGGAGCTCCTACGAGCAGTACTTC.

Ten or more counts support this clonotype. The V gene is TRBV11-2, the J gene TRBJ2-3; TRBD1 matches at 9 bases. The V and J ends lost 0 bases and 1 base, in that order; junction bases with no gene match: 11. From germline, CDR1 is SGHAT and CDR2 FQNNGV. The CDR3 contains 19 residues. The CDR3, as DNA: TGTGCCAGCAGCTTAGATGGAGTGGTGACAGGGGGAGGCACAGATACGCAGTATTTT. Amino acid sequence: CASSLDGVVTGGGTDTQYF.